These 14 T cell receptor beta chains share one sample of origin, sequenced in a study of identifying expanded T cells in peripheral blood. Assay used: immunoSEQ multiplex PCR; TCRdb lists only in-frame clones, some missing. This table holds approximately 110,000 clones, around nine tenths found once. Sample: blood. These receptors originate from a person aged 18-70 years in good health.

V usage is TRBV11-2 and J usage is TRBJ1-2, with TRBD1 identical over 9 bases. Germline V lookup: CDR1 SGHAT, CDR2 FQNNGV. The CDR3 runs to 11 residues. CDR3 residues: CATRTGDGYTF. For the CDR3, the DNA is TGTGCTACGAGGACAGGGGATGGCTACACCTTC.

V is TRBV7-9 and J is TRBJ2-3; TRBD2 is a possible D gene (6 bases). From germline, CDR1 is SEHNR and CDR2 FQNEAQ (reference sequence). V shed 5 bases and J shed 3 bases, with 12 bases lying between them. This CDR3 has 14 amino acids. CDR3 DNA sequence: TGTGCCAGCAGCCGGGCCGGGGGAACAGATACGCAGTATTTT. Amino acid sequence: CASSRAGGTDTQYF. Variable domain in full (rest from reference TRBV7-9 and TRBJ2-3): DTGVSQNPRHKITKRGQNVTFRCDPISEHNRLYWYRQTLGQGPEFLTYFQNEAQLEKSRLLSDRFSAERPKGSFSTLEIQRTEQGDSAMYLCASSRAGGTDTQYFGPGTRLTVL.

The chain employs TRBV4-2 and TRBJ1-2; maybe TRBD1 (5 bases). The CDR3 contains 16 residues. Between the trimmed V and J ends, which lost 0 bases and 1 base, there was a span of 12 bases. Germline V CDR1 and CDR2: LGHNA, YNFKEQ. Here the CDR3 DNA reads TGTGCCAGCAGCCAAGAACTAGTTGGGGGTAACTATGGCTACACCTTC. Translating gives CASSQELVGGNYGYTF.

This CDR3 is CASSLFQGFDEKLFF. The CDR3, as DNA: TGTGCCAGCAGCCTGTTTCAGGGGTTCGACGAAAAACTGTTTTTT. The V and J genes are TRBV14 and TRBJ1-4, with TRBD1 as a possible D gene (6 bases). V lost 4 bases to trimming and J lost 8 bases, with 17 bases between them. Germline assignment: CDR1 SGHDN and CDR2 FVKESK. The CDR3 length is 15 residues.

The rearrangement joins TRBV14 to TRBJ1-2, with D tentatively TRBD1 (6 bases). The germline V gene has CDR1 SGHDN and CDR2 FVKESK. The CDR3 runs to 13 residues. V was cut by 0 bases and J by 4 bases, with 6 bases left in between. The CDR3 spells CASSQDRGYGYTF. DNA for the CDR3: TGTGCCAGCAGCCAAGACAGGGGCTATGGCTACACCTTC.

This chain connects TRBV5-1 to TRBJ2-3; perhaps TRBD2 as D (6 bases). CDR3 length: 15 residues. The germline V gene has CDR1 SGHRS and CDR2 YFSETQ. V was shortened by 0 bases and J by 0 bases, with 8 bases between the two germline ends. CDR3 nucleotides: TGCGCCAGCAGCTTGGGGCGGGGAAGCACAGATACGCAGTATTTT. Its protein is CASSLGRGSTDTQYF.

The chain has TRBV9 and TRBJ2-3; the match to TRBD2 covers 10 bases. Per the germline V gene, CDR1 is SGDLS and CDR2 is YYNGEE. CDR3 length: 19 residues. The J segment lost 2 bases and the V segment lost 0 bases, leaving 12 bases of the junction unmatched. CDR3 nucleotides: TGTGCCAGCAGCGTAGGAGGAGTAGCGGGGGGCACCTCCACAGATACGCAGTATTTT. Protein sequence: CASSVGGVAGGTSTDTQYF.

This chain links TRBV7-2 with TRBJ2-7; D gene uncertain. CDR3 size: 11 residues. Germline V lookup: CDR1 SGHTA, CDR2 FQGNSA. Between the trimmed V and J ends, which lost 4 bases and 6 bases, there was a span of 7 bases. The chain's CDR3 is CASSSRREQYF. The DNA for the CDR3 is TGTGCCAGCAGCTCGAGGCGCGAGCAGTACTTC.

The table lists this clone with a few counts. The rearrangement joins TRBV2 to TRBJ1-2; 8 bases map to TRBD1. V shed 5 bases and J 8 bases; nucleotides not matched to a gene: 13. The CDR3 is 15 residues long. Germline V CDR1 and CDR2: SNHLY, FYNNEI. The CDR3 coding sequence is TGTGCCAGCAGTTCAGGCAGGGGGCAAGTCTCCGGCTACACCTTC. Amino acid sequence: CASSSGRGQVSGYTF.

This rearrangement joins TRBV4-3 to TRBJ2-3, with 7 bases lining up with TRBD2. Germline loops: CDR1 LGHNA, CDR2 YSLEER. The trim removed 4 bases at V and 8 bases at J, leaving 9 bases unmatched. The CDR3 runs to 14 residues. In DNA, the CDR3 is TGCGCCAGCAGCCTGGGGGACTACCGTGCTACGCAGTATTTT. Amino acids: CASSLGDYRATQYF.

This chain links TRBV7-2 with TRBJ2-1, with 11 bases lining up with TRBD2. This CDR3 is built from 17 residues. V trimming: 5 bases; J trimming: 10 bases; junction bases outside the gene matches: 16. Germline V gene sequence: CDR1 SGHTA, CDR2 FQGNSA. Here the CDR3 reads CASSPKRGSGGAEEQFF. The CDR3 DNA reads as TGTGCCAGCAGCCCTAAAAGAGGTAGCGGGGGGGCCGAAGAGCAGTTCTTC.

This clone was observed a few times. The genes are TRBV14 and TRBJ1-1; no firm D call. This CDR3 region has 13 residues. Trimming shortened V by 0 bases and J by 10 bases, and 12 bases separated the two germline ends. Germline assignment: CDR1 SGHDN and CDR2 FVKESK. The CDR3 DNA reads TGTGCCAGCAGCCAAGATCTTAGTCCAGGAGCTTTCTTT. Translating it yields CASSQDLSPGAFF.

V is TRBV18 and J is TRBJ2-2; D unresolved. From germline, CDR1 is KGHSH and CDR2 LQKENI. The V end lost 0 bases, the J end lost 0 bases, and 8 bases lay between the germline ends. The CDR3 consists of 16 residues. This CDR3 is CASSPPAPSNTGELFF. CDR3 DNA sequence: TGTGCCAGCTCACCACCAGCGCCCTCGAACACCGGGGAGCTGTTTTTT.

The rearrangement uses TRBV16 and TRBJ1-2; 7 bases agree with TRBD1. Germline loops: CDR1 KGHSY, CDR2 FQNENV. V shed 3 bases, J shed 4 bases, and the junction held 5 bases outside the gene matches. This CDR3 has 14 amino acids. CDR3 DNA sequence: TGTGCCAGCAGCCAGACAGGGTTAATCTATGGCTACACCTTC. Translating gives CASSQTGLIYGYTF.